Each of the 9 T cell receptor beta chains below was sequenced from the same sample in a study of T cell clonality in common variable immunodeficiency. Some clones are missing from TCRdb's copy, which holds only in-frame ones; the method was immunoSEQ multiplex PCR. In total the sample includes about 15,000 clones, none of them seen once. These TCRs' antigens remain unknown. Study-wide results and limits: In common variable immunodeficiency, TCR beta chains reportedly carried fewer deletions and N-nucleotide insertions.

The sequenced sample consisted of peripheral blood mononuclear cells. Source of these receptors: a human donor with common variable immunodeficiency.

This clone was seen a handful of times. With the read ending 3 residues before the CDR3 end, the germline J gene is used to fill in that end. The V gene is TRBV7-2, the J gene TRBJ1-6; the match to TRBD1 covers 7 bases. V lost 0 bases to trimming and J lost 3 bases; unmatched junction nucleotides: 8. The CDR3 has 18 amino acids. Germline CDR1 SGHTA, CDR2 FQGNSA. The CDR3 is CASSLAGQLINYNSPLHF. CDR3 DNA, as far as it was read: TGTGCCAGCAGCTTAGCGGGACAGCTGATAAACTATAATTCACCC.

The chain's CDR3 is CASSPKTSGSYNEQFF. CDR3 bases read: TGTGCCAGTAGTCCCAAGACTAGCGGTTCCTACAATGAG. The V gene is TRBV19, the J gene TRBJ2-1; 9 bases line up with TRBD2. The read halts 3 residues ahead of the CDR3 end, with the missing end drawn from the germline J gene. The CDR3 covers 16 residues. Germline V CDR1 and CDR2: LNHDA, SQIVND (reference sequence). Trimming took 5 bases from V and 1 from J; bases not matched to a gene: 6.

As regards this clone: From the germline J gene comes the end of the CDR3, since the read stops 3 residues before it. This chain joins TRBV7-9 and TRBJ1-2; the match to TRBD1 covers 12 bases. Germline trimming cut 4 bases from V and 6 bases from J; bases unmatched to any gene: 3. Germline values: CDR1 SEHNR, CDR2 FQNEAQ (reference sequence). The CDR3 is made up of 14 amino acids. CDR3 loop: CASSWDRGRDGYTF. The covered CDR3 bases are TGTGCCAGCAGCTGGGACAGGGGGCGCGATGGC.

The sample holds a few counts of this clone. The junction departs from the called germline gene at one end, perhaps through a read error. The read gets to within 3 residues of the CDR3 end, and the germline J gene fills in the rest. The V call is TRBV11-3, the J call TRBJ2-1; D unresolved. CDR3 length: 11 amino acids. The germline CDR1 and CDR2 sequences are SGHNT and YENEEA. The covered CDR3 bases are TGTGCCAGCAGCTCCAACAATGAG. Protein: CASSSNNE. The CDR3 in full is CASSSNNEQFF.

Of note for this clone: The sequenced fragment ends 3 residues before the CDR3 boundary, so the rest is inferred from the germline J gene. The J gene is TRBJ2-7, the V gene TRBV19, with 8 bases fitting TRBD2. The germline CDR1 and CDR2 sequences are LNHDA and SQIVND (reference sequence). This CDR3 spans 13 amino acids. Trimming took 3 bases from V and 3 from J; bases not matched to a gene: 1. The CDR3 DNA, read in part, is TGTGCCAGTAGTATTCTAGCGGGCTACGAG. Translating gives CASSILAGYE. The entire CDR3 protein is CASSILAGYEQYF.

Many counts were recorded for this clone. The DNA read from the CDR3 is TGTGCCAGCTCACCCGCGGACAGGGCGAACACTGAA. Its protein product is CASSPADRANTE. The entire CDR3 is CASSPADRANTEAFF. This chain links TRBV18 with TRBJ1-1; 8 bases fit TRBD1. The DNA ends 3 residues before the CDR3 does, and the rest of the CDR3 is filled in from the germline J gene. The CDR3 is 15 residues long. V lost 3 bases to trimming and J lost 1 base; unmatched junction nucleotides: 4. Germline assignment: CDR1 KGHSH and CDR2 LQKENI.

This clone was counted between two and nine times. The CDR3 is cut off 3 residues early in the read; its end comes from the germline J gene. This sequence joins TRBV7-2 and TRBJ2-7; 7 bases are shared with TRBD2. In germline, CDR1 is SGHTA, CDR2 FQGNSA. V was clipped by 0 bases and J by 4 bases; unmatched bases: 6. This CDR3 region has 15 residues. CDR3 sequence: CASSLATGAGYEQYF. Incomplete CDR3 DNA: TGTGCCAGCAGCTTAGCAACGGGAGCGGGATACGAG.

This clone was detected only a few times. The read terminates 3 residues before the CDR3 end, so the remaining end is supplied by the germline J gene. This chain uses TRBV20-1 with TRBJ1-1, with no clear D. In germline, CDR1 is DFQATT, CDR2 SNEGSKA (reference sequence). V was clipped by 3 bases and J by 0 bases, with 11 bases between them. This CDR3 has 14 amino acids. The CDR3 loop is CSASRGFMNTEAFF. The DNA read from the CDR3 is TGCAGTGCTAGTCGGGGATTTATGAACACTGAA.

Comments on this clone: The read comes to an end 3 residues before the CDR3 does, leaving the germline J gene to fill in the end. V is TRBV7-9 and J is TRBJ1-3, with D perhaps TRBD1 (6 bases). Between the trimmed V and J ends, which lost 8 bases and 0 bases, there was a span of 14 bases. This CDR3 has 15 amino acids. Germline V lookup: CDR1 SEHNR, CDR2 FQNEAQ (reference sequence). The CDR3 DNA, read in part, is TGTGCCAGCCGGTTAAAGACAGGCTCTGGAAACACC. This gives the protein CASRLKTGSGNT. The entire CDR3 protein is CASRLKTGSGNTIYF.